This T cell receptor (beta chain) was identified during a study of CD8 T cells in ankylosing spondylitis. Researchers built TCR beta libraries using quantitative 5'-RACE with molecular barcodes. TCRdb reanalysed the 5' RACE reads using MiXCR and keeps one entry per CDR3 protein. The sample lists 150,000 to 200,000 distinct CDR3 sequences, 18% occurring once. V lost 7 bases and J lost 2; bases outside the gene matches: 7. From germline, CDR1 is KGHDR and CDR2 SFDVKD. The CDR3 length is 15 residues. General study results and limits: Disease-linked clones reportedly concentrated significantly in matched ankylosing spondylitis synovial fluid. A motif in TCR beta, a set of about 8 highly homologous variants, appeared characteristic of ankylosing spondylitis blood. In synovial fluid and blood from reactive arthritis, some motif variants were previously reported.

This clonotype was detected only a few times. Its target is unknown. The chain recombines TRBV24-1 with TRBJ2-3; 8 bases line up with TRBD2. The clonotype was recovered from a male donor under 35 with ankylosing spondylitis or in good health (not recorded which). The sample taken for sequencing was blood, either unsorted or a sorted T cell fraction (not recorded which). CDR3 nucleotide sequence: TGTGCCACCAGCTCGGGGACTAGGTACACAGATACGCAGTATTTT. Residues: CATSSGTRYTDTQYF.